One and the same sample provided the 3 T cell receptor beta chains below, sequenced in a study of T cells in Graves' hyperthyroidism and ophthalmopathy. The investigators amplified TCR beta CDR3 regions from RNA transcripts. With the HTBI primer set, the TCR CDR3 went through a first round of RT-PCR. A single record per CDR3 protein comes from TCRdb applying MiXCR to the multiplex PCR reads. Here the sample spans roughly 300,000 distinct CDR3 sequences, around a sixth being singletons. The sequencing sample was made of blood. These receptors were obtained from a woman between 45 and 60 years old with Graves' hyperthyroidism.

This clonotype was seen many times. The chain links TRBV30 to TRBJ2-1; no firm D call. Germline CDR1 and CDR2: GTSNPN and SVGIG (reference sequence). The length of the CDR3 is 16 residues. V lost 0 bases and J 6 bases, leaving 18 bases between the germline ends. In DNA, the CDR3 is TGTGCCTGGAGTGTTGGTAAAGTAGAAAACCTCAATGAGCAGTTCTTC. The encoded protein is CAWSVGKVENLNEQFF. The whole variable domain, filled in from reference TRBV30 and TRBJ2-1, reads SQTIHQWPATLVQPVGSPLSLECTVEGTSNPNLYWYRQAAGRGLQLLFYSVGIGQISSEVPQNLSASRPQDRQFILSSKKLLLSDSGFYLCAWSVGKVENLNEQFFGPGTRLTVL.

This clonotype came up a few times. The J gene is TRBJ1-3, the V gene TRBV20-1; tentatively, D is TRBD1 (5 bases). Trimming removed 1 base at V and 4 bases at J, with 17 bases between. The germline gives CDR1 DFQATT, CDR2 SNEGSKA (reference sequence). The CDR3 is made up of 16 amino acids. The CDR3 region is CSARAQEGFLGNTIYF. The DNA for the CDR3 is TGCAGTGCTAGAGCCCAGGAGGGGTTCCTCGGAAACACCATATATTTT.

This clonotype was found many times. This chain links TRBV20-1 with TRBJ2-3; 11 bases agree with TRBD2. Germline V gene lookup returns CDR1 DFQATT and CDR2 SNEGSKA (reference sequence). J gave up 2 bases and V 5 bases, and 6 bases lay outside the gene matches. The CDR3 has 15 amino acids. The CDR3 DNA reads TGCAGTGCTCCTAGCGGGGGGACAATCACAGATACGCAGTATTTT. It is translated as CSAPSGGTITDTQYF.